Shown below are 13 T cell receptor beta chains from a single sample sequenced in a study of cytomegalovirus exposure and HLA in healthy donors. This PCR relied on a set of 60 Vbeta primers and 13 Jbeta primers. Assay: immunoSEQ multiplex PCR; the TCRdb copy retains only in-frame clones and omits some. The sample has roughly 120,000 clones, 79% seen once. Sequencing was carried out using PBMCs. The receptors shown here come from a man younger than 45 in good health and CMV-seropositive.

Concerning this clone: A junction boundary mismatches the germline segment, possibly from a read error. This sequence joins TRBV7-7 and TRBJ2-5; D gene uncertain. CDR3 length equals 14 residues. The germline gives CDR1 SSHAT, CDR2 FNYEAQ (reference sequence). CDR3 sequence reads: CASSLGARQETQYF. CDR3 nucleotide sequence: TGTGCTAGCAGCTTAGGTGCCCGGCAAGAGACCCAGTACTTC.

This clone was counted between two and nine times. The chain joins TRBV15 to TRBJ2-1; TRBD1 might be the D (7 bases). This CDR3 has 14 residues. Trimming took 3 bases from V and 8 from J, leaving 14 bases between them. Looked up from germline, CDR1 is LNHNV and CDR2 is YYDKDF (reference sequence). The CDR3 DNA reads as TGTGCCACCAGCAGGGGGGGCAGGGGGTATGAGCAGTTCTTC. As protein: CATSRGGRGYEQFF.

The chain carries TRBV5-1 and TRBJ2-3, with a possible D match to TRBD1 (5 bases). CDR3 length equals 16 residues. Trimming cost V 0 bases and J 0 bases, with 11 bases left between them. Germline V lookup: CDR1 SGHRS, CDR2 YFSETQ. In nucleotides, the CDR3 is TGCGCCAGCAGCTTGGGGACACTGACTAGCACAGATACGCAGTATTTT. Translating it yields CASSLGTLTSTDTQYF.

The chain recombines TRBV11-2 with TRBJ2-7; weak D call: TRBD2 (5 bases). Trimming pared 1 base from V and 7 bases from J, leaving 11 bases between. Per the germline V gene, CDR1 is SGHAT and CDR2 is FQNNGV. The CDR3 covers 13 residues. CDR3 region: CASSLGPWEEQYF. The CDR3 bases are TGTGCCAGCAGCTTAGGTCCCTGGGAGGAGCAGTACTTC.

V and J are TRBV7-2 and TRBJ2-5; 11 positions match TRBD1. In germline, CDR1 is SGHTA, CDR2 FQGNSA. Trimming took 3 bases from V and 5 from J; bases not matched to a gene: 2. The CDR3 consists of 14 residues. CDR3: CASSLDRGRETQYF. Here the CDR3 DNA reads TGTGCCAGCAGCTTGGACAGGGGGCGGGAGACCCAGTACTTC.

V usage is TRBV6-6 and J usage is TRBJ2-7; possible D gene TRBD2, 6 bases. V was trimmed by 2 bases and J by 3 bases, leaving 17 bases between them. The germline gives CDR1 MNHNY, CDR2 SVGAGI (reference sequence). The CDR3 loop spans 16 amino acids. The CDR3 sequence is CASSYIRRGPYYEQYF. The CDR3 DNA reads as TGTGCCAGCAGTTACATTAGGAGGGGACCATACTACGAGCAGTACTTC.

The chain uses TRBV7-9 and TRBJ1-2; 8 bases fit TRBD1. The V gene's germline CDR1 is SEHNR and CDR2 FQNEAQ (reference sequence). J gave up 7 bases and V 3 bases, and 10 bases lay outside the gene matches. This CDR3 has 15 residues. The CDR3 reads CASSFEQGDYSGYTF. In DNA form, the CDR3 reads TGTGCCAGCAGCTTCGAACAGGGGGATTATAGTGGCTACACCTTC.

The gene calls are TRBV11-2 and TRBJ2-7; the D gene is possibly TRBD2 (5 bases). CDR1 SGHAT and CDR2 FQNNGV come from the germline V gene. V dropped 3 bases and J dropped 2 bases, with 8 bases sitting between them. The CDR3 loop spans 13 amino acids. The CDR3 DNA follows: TGTGCCAGCAGCTTGAGAGGGACCTACGAGCAGTACTTC. Translating it yields CASSLRGTYEQYF.

The chain employs TRBV5-8 and TRBJ2-7; D is undetermined. The CDR3 covers 14 residues. Germline V gene lookup returns CDR1 SGHTS and CDR2 YDEGEE. V lost 7 bases and J 5 bases, leaving 19 bases between the germline ends. CDR3 in amino acids: CASRKAAILHEQYF. The CDR3 DNA sequence: TGTGCCAGCCGTAAGGCAGCGATCTTACACGAGCAGTACTTC.

This chain links TRBV6-6 with TRBJ2-2, with TRBD2 matching 7 bases. J gave up 7 bases and V 6 bases, and 8 bases lay outside the gene matches. This CDR3 has 14 residues. Germline CDR1 is MNHNY and CDR2 is SVGAGI (reference sequence). CDR3 bases: TGTGCCAGCAGCCCCGCGGGGGACGTCGGGGAGCTGTTTTTT. As protein: CASSPAGDVGELFF.

The chain links TRBV4-1 to TRBJ1-1; 7 bases fit TRBD1. With 4 bases clipped from V and 1 base from J, the junction kept 3 bases outside the gene matches. Germline CDR1 and CDR2: MGHRA and YSYEKL. This CDR3 comprises 14 residues. Written as DNA, the CDR3 is TGCGCCAGCAGCCGGGACAGCTCGAACACTGAAGCTTTCTTT. It specifies CASSRDSSNTEAFF.

CDR3 bases: TGTGCCAGCAGCGTAGACGGGTTCGCCTACAATGAGCAGTTCTTC. It codes for CASSVDGFAYNEQFF. The chain recombines TRBV9 with TRBJ2-1; D uncertain. Germline CDR1 SGDLS, CDR2 YYNGEE. Trimming pared 0 bases from V and 2 bases from J, leaving 9 bases between. The CDR3 contains 15 residues.

This sequence joins TRBV7-9 and TRBJ2-2, with a tentative D call TRBD2 (6 bases). Germline loops: CDR1 SEHNR, CDR2 FQNEAQ (reference sequence). V lost 3 bases to trimming and J lost 0 bases, with 17 bases between them. The CDR3 loop spans 18 amino acids. CDR3 coding DNA: TGTGCCAGCAGCTTTAGATACGGCGGGGATACGAACACCGGGGAGCTGTTTTTT. As protein: CASSFRYGGDTNTGELFF.